The 30 T cell receptor beta chains below were found in one sample sequenced in a study of blood T cell repertoires in COVID-19. Some clones are missing from TCRdb's copy, which holds only in-frame ones; the method was immunoSEQ multiplex PCR. Of 200,000 to 250,000 clones listed, about 90% are singletons. Sequencing was carried out using PBMCs or T cells enriched from blood (not recorded which). The receptors come from a woman in her twenties or thirties who had been exposed to COVID-19.

The gene calls are TRBV4-2 and TRBJ1-1, with D possibly TRBD1 on 5 matching bases. Trimming removed 0 bases from V and 2 bases from J, with 13 bases in between. There are 16 residues in the CDR3. CDR1 is LGHNA and CDR2 is YNFKEQ in the germline V gene. The CDR3 region has the DNA TGTGCCAGCAGCCAAGATCGGCGGCAGGGAAACACTGAAGCTTTCTTT. Translating it yields CASSQDRRQGNTEAFF.

The chain joins TRBV5-3 to TRBJ2-3, with 8 bases aligning to TRBD2. TRBV5-3 is sorted into the ORF group, with uncertain function. This CDR3 contains 16 residues. With 2 bases clipped from V and 4 bases from J, the junction kept 9 bases outside the gene matches. CDR3 loop: CARSLAGTRNSDTQYF. DNA for the CDR3: TGTGCCAGAAGCTTAGCCGGGACTAGGAATTCAGATACGCAGTATTTT.

CDR3 DNA: TGTGCCAGCAGTTACACATCGACAGGTGAAAAACTGTTTTTT. It yields the protein CASSYTSTGEKLFF. The chain couples TRBV6-5 to TRBJ1-4, with D maybe TRBD1 (6 bases). V lost 2 bases, J lost 7 bases, and 11 bases lay in between. The CDR3 extends over 14 amino acids. Germline loops: CDR1 MNHEY, CDR2 SVGAGI.

V is TRBV2 and J is TRBJ1-2; tentatively, D is TRBD1 (5 bases). This CDR3 has 14 amino acids. V lost 10 bases and J lost 4, with 19 bases in between. Germline CDR1 is SNHLY and CDR2 is FYNNEI. The CDR3 loop is CATAGTLDTYGYTF. The CDR3 DNA reads TGTGCCACAGCGGGGACGCTAGATACCTATGGCTACACCTTC.

The chain uses TRBV2 and TRBJ2-3, with 7 bases that match TRBD2. Per the germline V gene, CDR1 is SNHLY and CDR2 is FYNNEI. The CDR3 is 15 amino acids. V shed 7 bases and J 1 base; nucleotides not matched to a gene: 8. The CDR3 DNA reads TGTGCCAGCACTTGGGCGGGAGCCCGCACAGATACGCAGTATTTT. Amino acids: CASTWAGARTDTQYF.

V and J are TRBV19 and TRBJ1-1, with a weak D call TRBD1 (5 bases). V lost 3 bases and J lost 5, with 16 bases in between. The germline CDR1 and CDR2 sequences are LNHDA and SQIVND (reference sequence). This CDR3 has 15 residues. The CDR3 region is CASSIVLGGVTEAFF. The DNA of the CDR3 is TGTGCCAGTAGTATTGTGCTGGGAGGGGTGACTGAAGCTTTCTTT.

This sequence joins TRBV5-1 and TRBJ2-2, with D unclear. V dropped 6 bases and J dropped 0 bases, with 9 bases sitting between them. This CDR3 spans 14 amino acids. Looked up from germline, CDR1 is SGHRS and CDR2 is YFSETQ. The DNA for the CDR3 is TGCGCCAGCAATTTCGTAGCGAACACCGGGGAGCTGTTTTTT. It translates to CASNFVANTGELFF.

This chain links TRBV30 with TRBJ1-1; D is unresolved. The CDR3 has 12 amino acids. Germline V lookup: CDR1 GTSNPN, CDR2 SVGIG (reference sequence). Deletions cut 5 bases from V and 5 bases from J, with 12 bases between. The CDR3 bases are TGTGCCTGGGGGAGGAGGGAAACTGAAGCTTTCTTT. Encoded protein: CAWGRRETEAFF.

The V call is TRBV5-1, the J call TRBJ2-3; D gene unclear. The CDR3 runs to 14 residues. Germline CDR1 is SGHRS and CDR2 is YFSETQ. Trimming removed 4 bases from V and 1 base from J, with 10 bases in between. The chain's CDR3 is CASSPQKGTDTQYF. CDR3 bases: TGCGCCAGCAGCCCTCAGAAAGGCACAGATACGCAGTATTTT. The variable domain in full, with the rest retrieved from reference TRBV5-1 and TRBJ2-3, is KAGVTQTPRYLIKTRGQQVTLSCSPISGHRSVSWYQQTPGQGLQFLFEYFSETQRNKGNFPGRFSGRQFSNSRSEMNVSTLELGDSALYLCASSPQKGTDTQYFGPGTRLTVL.

The CDR3 here is CASSQEGRGLQNSPLHF. The CDR3 DNA follows: TGTGCCAGCAGCCAAGAAGGGCGGGGACTGCAGAATTCACCCCTCCACTTT. The J gene is TRBJ1-6, the V gene TRBV4-2, with a weak D call TRBD1 (5 bases). The CDR3 spans 17 residues. V was pared by 0 bases and J by 7 bases, with 16 bases between. CDR1 and CDR2 (germline): LGHNA, YNFKEQ.

The J gene is TRBJ1-1, the V gene TRBV10-2; D gene uncertain. With 6 bases removed from V and 1 base from J, the gap between germline ends came to 6 bases. Per the germline V gene, CDR1 is WSHSY and CDR2 is SAAADI. The CDR3 covers 12 residues. CDR3 protein: CASSPWNTEAFF. CDR3 nucleotides: TGCGCCAGCAGCCCCTGGAACACTGAAGCTTTCTTT.

V gene TRBV3-1 (or the pseudogene TRBV3-2) combines with J gene TRBJ2-7; D gene uncertain. The CDR3 contains 15 residues. Trimming pared 0 bases from V and 4 bases from J, leaving 13 bases between. CDR1 is LGHDT, CDR2 YNNKEL, per germline (reference sequence). The CDR3 sequence: CASSQDDSELYEQYF. The DNA for the CDR3 is TGTGCCAGCAGCCAAGACGACTCCGAGCTATACGAGCAGTACTTC.

This chain links TRBV24-1 with TRBJ1-2, with D unresolved. The CDR3 sequence is 13 residues long. The V gene's germline CDR1 is KGHDR and CDR2 SFDVKD. V lost 4 bases and J 5 bases, leaving 10 bases between the germline ends. CDR3 in amino acids: CATSDVSTYGYTF. The CDR3 nucleotides are TGTGCCACCAGTGACGTCTCCACTTATGGCTACACCTTC.

The chain carries TRBV5-1 and TRBJ2-7, with D maybe TRBD1 (6 bases). Trimming stripped 4 bases from V and 0 bases from J, with 11 bases between. There are 14 residues in the CDR3. Germline lookup yields CDR1 SGHRS and CDR2 YFSETQ. The chain's CDR3 is CASSEQGTSYEQYF. Written as DNA, the CDR3 is TGCGCCAGCAGCGAACAGGGAACCTCCTACGAGCAGTACTTC.

V gene TRBV5-1 combines with J gene TRBJ2-7, with no clear D. V gave up 2 bases and J gave up 3 bases, with 9 bases separating them. CDR1 is SGHRS and CDR2 is YFSETQ in the germline V gene. CDR3 length: 13 residues. CDR3 DNA sequence: TGCGCCAGCAGCTTCGCAGCGAACTACGAGCAGTACTTC. It is translated as CASSFAANYEQYF.

The chain combines TRBV10-3 with TRBJ2-1; TRBD2 aligns across 13 bases. CDR1 ENHRY and CDR2 SYGVKD come from the germline V gene. The CDR3 extends over 14 amino acids. V lost 10 bases to trimming and J lost 10 bases; unmatched junction nucleotides: 10. This CDR3 is CASLRTSGSEEQFF. The DNA for the CDR3 is TGTGCCAGCTTACGGACTAGCGGGAGCGAGGAGCAGTTCTTC.

The chain combines TRBV5-4 with TRBJ2-3; D uncertain. Germline assignment: CDR1 SGHNT and CDR2 YYREEE (reference sequence). Trimming left V 4 bases short and J 0 bases short, with 9 bases between. The CDR3 covers 14 residues. Here the CDR3 reads CASSPDASTDTQYF. CDR3 coding DNA: TGTGCCAGCAGCCCAGATGCTAGCACAGATACGCAGTATTTT.

This sequence joins TRBV7-2 and TRBJ1-4, with D possibly TRBD1 on 6 matching bases. Trimming took 4 bases from V and 6 from J, leaving 15 bases between them. The CDR3 spans 15 residues. From germline, CDR1 is SGHTA and CDR2 FQGNSA. CDR3 nucleotide sequence: TGTGCCAGCAGCTCGTGGGGGCGCGAAGATGAAAAACTGTTTTTT. Its protein is CASSSWGREDEKLFF.

V gene TRBV6-4 combines with J gene TRBJ2-6, with TRBD1 matching 8 bases. Trimming took 3 bases from V and 2 from J; bases not matched to a gene: 3. CDR3 length: 16 amino acids. The V gene's germline CDR1 is MRHNA and CDR2 SNTAGT. CDR3 sequence: CASSEVQGAGANVLTF. In DNA, the CDR3 is TGTGCCAGCAGTGAAGTACAGGGGGCTGGGGCCAACGTCCTGACTTTC.

J is TRBJ1-2 and V is TRBV30; D not certain. CDR1 and CDR2 (germline): GTSNPN, SVGIG (reference sequence). The CDR3 consists of 15 residues. V lost 3 bases, J lost 2 bases, and 16 bases lay in between. The CDR3 reads CAWRIDGSGNYGYTF. For the CDR3, the DNA is TGTGCCTGGAGGATCGATGGCTCCGGGAACTATGGCTACACCTTC.

V is TRBV9 and J is TRBJ2-3; 14 positions match TRBD2. CDR3 length equals 18 residues. V gave up 0 bases and J gave up 0 bases; unmatched junction bases: 3. The germline V gene encodes CDR1 SGDLS and CDR2 YYNGEE. The CDR3 reads CASSVGLAGGPSTDTQYF. The CDR3 nucleotides read TGTGCCAGCAGCGTAGGACTAGCGGGAGGGCCTAGCACAGATACGCAGTATTTT.

The chain uses TRBV5-1 and TRBJ2-3; the match to TRBD2 covers 14 bases. The CDR3 totals 16 residues. Trimming at V came to 3 bases and at J to 6 bases, leaving 6 bases not matched to a gene. Germline assignment: CDR1 SGHRS and CDR2 YFSETQ. The CDR3 nucleotides read TGCGCCAGCAGCTATGGACTAGCGGGAGGTGTCGATACGCAGTATTTT. It encodes CASSYGLAGGVDTQYF. Filled out from reference TRBV5-1 and TRBJ2-3, the complete variable domain reads KAGVTQTPRYLIKTRGQQVTLSCSPISGHRSVSWYQQTPGQGLQFLFEYFSETQRNKGNFPGRFSGRQFSNSRSEMNVSTLELGDSALYLCASSYGLAGGVDTQYFGPGTRLTVL.

This clone was counted only a few times. The chain carries TRBV19 and TRBJ1-1; unclear D gene. V dropped 3 bases and J dropped 3 bases, with 11 bases sitting between them. In germline, CDR1 is LNHDA, CDR2 SQIVND (reference sequence). The length of the CDR3 is 14 residues. The CDR3, as DNA: TGTGCCAGTAGTATCAGTGTACGGGACACTGAAGCTTTCTTT. The encoded protein is CASSISVRDTEAFF.

The chain joins TRBV15 to TRBJ2-7; 10 nucleotides line up with TRBD1. V shed 5 bases and J 2 bases; nucleotides not matched to a gene: 3. This CDR3 comprises 14 residues. The germline CDR1 and CDR2 sequences are LNHNV and YYDKDF (reference sequence). The CDR3 DNA reads TGTGCCACCAGCGTCGACAGGGGGCCCTACGAGCAGTACTTC. Translation gives CATSVDRGPYEQYF.

The chain couples TRBV19 to TRBJ1-1; 8 nucleotides align to TRBD1. This CDR3 has 16 residues. Germline CDR1 reads LNHDA; CDR2 reads SQIVND (reference sequence). J gave up 2 bases and V 3 bases, and 8 bases lay outside the gene matches. The CDR3 DNA follows: TGTGCCAGTAGTATTCTCCCACAGGGGGTCAACACTGAAGCTTTCTTT. It codes for CASSILPQGVNTEAFF.

The count of this clone is one. This chain joins TRBV30 and TRBJ2-6, with D perhaps TRBD2 (6 bases). The CDR3 spans 15 residues. From germline, CDR1 is GTSNPN and CDR2 SVGIG (reference sequence). V lost 3 bases, J lost 0 bases, and 9 bases lay in between. The CDR3 region has the DNA TGTGCCTGGAGGGGGGGAGACTCTGGGGCCAACGTCCTGACTTTC. Its protein product is CAWRGGDSGANVLTF.

J is TRBJ1-2 and V is TRBV12-3 or TRBV12-4; D perhaps matches TRBD1 (6 bases). The V gene lost 8 bases and the J gene lost 4 bases, with 14 bases spanning the gap. This CDR3 has 13 residues. CDR3 in DNA: TGTGCCAGCTTCGCCAGGGGCGGCTATGGCTACACCTTC. Amino acids: CASFARGGYGYTF.

V usage is TRBV4-1 and J usage is TRBJ1-5, with D tentatively TRBD1 (5 bases). Germline values: CDR1 MGHRA, CDR2 YSYEKL. Trimming shortened V by 4 bases and J by 4 bases, and 11 bases separated the two germline ends. CDR3 size: 14 residues. CDR3 loop: CASSPTGVNQPQHF. The CDR3 coding sequence is TGCGCCAGCAGCCCCACGGGGGTAAATCAGCCCCAGCATTTT.

Remarks on this clone: An end of the junction does not agree with germline; a read error may underlie this. The J gene is TRBJ1-2, the V gene TRBV28, with 11 bases that match TRBD1. The germline gives CDR1 MDHEN, CDR2 SYDVKM. The CDR3 loop spans 16 amino acids. CDR3 sequence: CASRARKGTGGRSGAF. The CDR3 DNA reads TGTGCCAGCAGGGCCCGGAAGGGGACAGGGGGAAGGTCGGGCGCCTTC.

The V gene is TRBV19, the J gene TRBJ2-5; 8 bases line up with TRBD2. V lost 1 base, J lost 4 bases, and 5 bases stayed unmatched. CDR3 length: 15 residues. Germline V lookup: CDR1 LNHDA, CDR2 SQIVND (reference sequence). The CDR3 coding sequence is TGTGCCAGTAGTATAGGTTCTGGGACTAGAGAGACCCAGTACTTC. This translates into CASSIGSGTRETQYF.